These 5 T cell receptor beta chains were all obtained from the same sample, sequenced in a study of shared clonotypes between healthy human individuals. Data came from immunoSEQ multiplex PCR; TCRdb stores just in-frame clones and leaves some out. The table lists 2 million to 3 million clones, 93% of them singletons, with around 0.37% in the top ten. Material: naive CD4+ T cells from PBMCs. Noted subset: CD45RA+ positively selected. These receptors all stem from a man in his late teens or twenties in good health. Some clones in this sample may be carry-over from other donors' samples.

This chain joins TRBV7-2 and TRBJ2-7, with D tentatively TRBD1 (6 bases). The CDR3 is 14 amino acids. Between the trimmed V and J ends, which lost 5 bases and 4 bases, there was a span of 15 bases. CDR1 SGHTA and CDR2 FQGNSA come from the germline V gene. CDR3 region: CASSPGPQGYEQYF. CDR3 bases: TGTGCCAGCAGCCCCGGACCCCAGGGGTACGAGCAGTACTTC.

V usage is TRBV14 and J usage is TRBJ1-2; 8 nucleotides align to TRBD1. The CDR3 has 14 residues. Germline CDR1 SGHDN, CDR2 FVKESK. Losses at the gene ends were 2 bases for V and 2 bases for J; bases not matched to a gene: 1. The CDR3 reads CASSQRTGNYGYTF. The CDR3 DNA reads TGTGCCAGCAGCCAAAGGACAGGGAACTATGGCTACACCTTC.

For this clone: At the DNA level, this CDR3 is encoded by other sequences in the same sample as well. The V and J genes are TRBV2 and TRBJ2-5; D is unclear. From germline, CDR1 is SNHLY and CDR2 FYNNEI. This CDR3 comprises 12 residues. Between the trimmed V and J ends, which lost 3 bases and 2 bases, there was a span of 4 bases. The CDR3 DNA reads TGTGCCAGCAGTGAGGGGCAAGAGACCCAGTACTTC. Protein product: CASSEGQETQYF.

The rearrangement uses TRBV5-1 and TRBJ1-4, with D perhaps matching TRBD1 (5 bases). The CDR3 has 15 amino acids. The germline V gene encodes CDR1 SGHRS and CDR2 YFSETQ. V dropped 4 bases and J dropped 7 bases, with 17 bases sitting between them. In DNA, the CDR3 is TGCGCCAGCAGCAGGGACCTCCGGGATAGTGAAAAACTGTTTTTT. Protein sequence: CASSRDLRDSEKLFF.

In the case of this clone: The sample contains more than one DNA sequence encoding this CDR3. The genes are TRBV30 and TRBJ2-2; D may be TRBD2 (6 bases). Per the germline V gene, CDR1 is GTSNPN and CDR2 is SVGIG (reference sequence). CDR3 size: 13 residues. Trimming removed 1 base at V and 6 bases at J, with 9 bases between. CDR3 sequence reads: CAWSARLAGELFF. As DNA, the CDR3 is TGTGCCTGGAGTGCCCGACTAGCCGGGGAGCTGTTTTTT. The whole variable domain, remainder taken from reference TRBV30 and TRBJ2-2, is SQTIHQWPATLVQPVGSPLSLECTVEGTSNPNLYWYRQAAGRGLQLLFYSVGIGQISSEVPQNLSASRPQDRQFILSSKKLLLSDSGFYLCAWSARLAGELFFGEGSRLTVL.